Listed here are 22 T cell receptor beta chains from one sample, sequenced in a study of spatial heterogeneity in lung cancer. MiXCR, run by TCRdb on the 5' RACE reads, gives a single entry per CDR3 protein. This sample has about 12,000 distinct CDR3 sequences; 5.5% to 8% occur once, and the top ten carry about a tenth. Time point reported: sample taken at primary tumor resection. Sequencing covered unsorted whole RNA taken from tumor, nontumor lung or frozen PBMC. The sample consisted of normal lung tissue next to the tumor, taken at surgery. These receptors all come from a male donor with early-stage non-small cell lung cancer.

This clonotype is categorized as medium-sized. The library was built for alpha chains, so this beta chain is an off-target read and its size means little. The gene calls are TRBV7-9 and TRBJ2-2, with 8 bases fitting TRBD2. Germline CDR1 and CDR2: SEHNR and FQNEAQ (reference sequence). CDR3 length equals 14 residues. The trim removed 3 bases at V and 6 bases at J, leaving 3 bases unmatched. As DNA, the CDR3 is TGTGCCAGCAGCTTCGGACTAGCTGCCGGGGAGCTGTTTTTT. It translates to CASSFGLAAGELFF. The full variable domain, rest sourced from reference TRBV7-9 and TRBJ2-2, is DTGVSQNPRHKITKRGQNVTFRCDPISEHNRLYWYRQTLGQGPEFLTYFQNEAQLEKSRLLSDRFSAERPKGSFSTLEIQRTEQGDSAMYLCASSFGLAAGELFFGEGSRLTVL.

This clonotype was seen ten or more times. Being off target in a library aimed at alpha chains, this beta chain has a size of little meaning. The chain joins TRBV12-3 or TRBV12-4 to TRBJ2-1; no definite D call. The ends were cut back, 1 base at V and 4 bases at J, with 8 bases in the middle. The CDR3 contains 14 residues. The chain's CDR3 is CASSLEADYNEQFF. CDR3 coding DNA: TGTGCCAGCAGTTTAGAAGCCGATTACAATGAGCAGTTCTTC.

This clonotype is medium-sized (0.01 to 0.1%). This beta chain lies outside the target of a library built for alpha chains; its clone size means little. The CDR3 DNA reads TGTGCCAGCAGGCAACAGCCGAACACTGAAGCTTTCTTT. This gives the protein CASRQQPNTEAFF. This rearrangement joins TRBV2 to TRBJ1-1; D uncertain. Deletions cut 6 bases from V and 1 base from J, with 9 bases between. The CDR3 is 13 amino acids. CDR1 SNHLY and CDR2 FYNNEI come from the germline V gene.

This clonotype occurred many times. A library made for alpha chains picked up this beta chain off target, so its size means little. The chain recombines TRBV3-1 with TRBJ2-2, with 12 positions matching TRBD2. V shed 3 bases and J 7 bases; nucleotides not matched to a gene: 6. Germline V gene lookup returns CDR1 LGHDT and CDR2 YNNKEL (reference sequence). This CDR3 spans 16 amino acids. The CDR3 protein is CASSQRLAGVGGELFF. As DNA, the CDR3 is TGTGCCAGCAGCCAGAGACTAGCGGGAGTTGGCGGGGAGCTGTTTTTT.

This clonotype appeared many times. This beta chain represents an off-target read in a library built for alpha chains; its size is of limited meaning. V is TRBV2 and J is TRBJ2-1, with 7 positions matching TRBD2. CDR3 length equals 15 residues. Losses at the gene ends were 2 bases for V and 8 bases for J; bases not matched to a gene: 9. Germline assignment: CDR1 SNHLY and CDR2 FYNNEI. The CDR3 protein is CASSESLRELDEQFF. The CDR3 DNA sequence: TGTGCCAGCAGTGAAAGCTTGCGGGAGCTAGATGAGCAGTTCTTC. Filled out from reference TRBV2 and TRBJ2-1, the complete variable domain reads EPEVTQTPSHQVTQMGQEVILRCVPISNHLYFYWYRQILGQKVEFLVSFYNNEISEKSEIFDDQFSVERPDGSNFTLKIRSTKLEDSAMYFCASSESLRELDEQFFGPGTRLTVL.

Concerning this clonotype itself: This beta chain lies outside the target of a library built for alpha chains; its clone size means little. The V gene is TRBV20-1, the J gene TRBJ2-1; 7 nucleotides align to TRBD1. V lost 5 bases, J lost 5 bases, and 6 bases stayed unmatched. The CDR3 consists of 13 residues. Germline V CDR1 and CDR2: DFQATT, SNEGSKA (reference sequence). The CDR3 loop reads CSAGRDRDNEQFF. CDR3 in DNA: TGCAGTGCTGGCCGGGACAGAGACAATGAGCAGTTCTTC.

By share, this clonotype ranks as large. The library was designed around alpha chains, so this beta chain is a stray read whose abundance carries little weight. V and J are TRBV6-2 or TRBV6-3 and TRBJ2-7; either TRBD1 or TRBD2 may fit D (5 bases each). The germline V gene encodes CDR1 MNHEY and CDR2 SVGEGT. Trimming took off 5 bases at V and 2 bases at J, with 16 bases between the two ends. CDR3 length: 15 amino acids. As DNA, the CDR3 is TGTGCCAGCAGTCGGGAATGGGGGTCAACCTACGAGCAGTACTTC. It encodes CASSREWGSTYEQYF.

This clonotype was counted ten times or more. This beta chain slipped into a library made for alpha chains as a stray read, so its size is not meaningful. V is TRBV6-6 and J is TRBJ2-3; maybe TRBD2 (6 bases). Germline CDR1 is MNHNY and CDR2 is SVGAGI (reference sequence). The V and J ends lost 5 bases and 3 bases respectively, with 15 bases between them. The CDR3 loop spans 15 amino acids. The DNA for the CDR3 is TGTGCCAGCAGTGGTTGGAGGGGTAGGACAGATACGCAGTATTTT. Its translation is CASSGWRGRTDTQYF.

This clonotype counts as medium-sized. This beta chain is an unintended read in a library built for alpha chains; its size means little. This sequence joins TRBV20-1 and TRBJ2-5, with TRBD1 matching 11 bases. This CDR3 spans 15 amino acids. The V segment lost 5 bases and the J segment 1 base; nucleotides outside the gene matches: 6. Per the germline V gene, CDR1 is DFQATT and CDR2 is SNEGSKA (reference sequence). The DNA of the CDR3 is TGCAGTGCTGGGGGGACAGGGGGTACCCAAGAGACCCAGTACTTC. Its translation is CSAGGTGGTQETQYF.

This clonotype was recorded at least ten times. As an off-target read in a library built for alpha chains, this beta chain has a frequency of little significance. V gene TRBV30 combines with J gene TRBJ2-2; D is tentatively TRBD1 or TRBD2 (6 bases each). Germline CDR1 is GTSNPN and CDR2 is SVGIG (reference sequence). CDR3 size: 15 residues. The V end lost 3 bases, the J end lost 2 bases, and 13 bases lay between the germline ends. The CDR3 DNA is TGTGCCTGGAGCTCAGGGGCGGGAAACACCGGGGAGCTGTTTTTT. It translates to CAWSSGAGNTGELFF.

This clonotype was picked up many times. As an off-target read in a library built for alpha chains, this beta chain has a frequency of little significance. The chain recombines TRBV20-1 with TRBJ2-4, with a tentative D call TRBD1 (5 bases). Trimming pared 0 bases from V and 5 bases from J, leaving 14 bases between. The CDR3 spans 15 residues. Germline lookup yields CDR1 DFQATT and CDR2 SNEGSKA (reference sequence). DNA for the CDR3: TGCAGTGCTAGAGATCCGGCAGGGTCCCAAAACATTCAGTACTTC. Its protein is CSARDPAGSQNIQYF.

Of note for this clonotype: This beta chain turned up in a library designed for alpha chains; as an off-target read, its abundance says little. The chain is built from TRBV7-2 and TRBJ2-1; TRBD2 matches at 10 bases. V trimming: 6 bases; J trimming: 2 bases; junction bases outside the gene matches: 4. Germline assignment: CDR1 SGHTA and CDR2 FQGNSA. The CDR3 runs 15 residues. The CDR3 reads CASRVGLAAYNEQFF. The CDR3 DNA follows: TGTGCCAGCAGAGTAGGACTAGCGGCCTACAATGAGCAGTTCTTC.

This clonotype was seen many times. This beta chain is off target for a library built for alpha chains, so its abundance means little. CDR3 in DNA: TGTGCCAGTAGTCCAGGAGGGACAGCTAGCTCCTACAATGAGCAGTTCTTC. This gives the protein CASSPGGTASSYNEQFF. The chain carries TRBV19 and TRBJ2-1; D is perhaps TRBD1 (7 bases). CDR1 and CDR2 (germline): LNHDA, SQIVND (reference sequence). Between the trimmed V and J ends, which lost 5 bases and 0 bases, there was a span of 17 bases. This CDR3 has 17 residues.

This clonotype came up a few times. This beta chain is a stray sequence in a library constructed for alpha chains; its clone size is not meaningful. CDR3 nucleotides: TGTGCCAGCCGGGCCTCCTACAATGAGCAGTTCTTC. It specifies CASRASYNEQFF. The chain employs TRBV4-2 and TRBJ2-1; no definite D call. The ends were cut back, 8 bases at V and 0 bases at J, with 5 bases in the middle. The CDR3 extends over 12 amino acids. Germline V gives CDR1 LGHNA, CDR2 YNFKEQ.

In this sample, this clonotype turned up a few times. Since the library was made to target alpha chains, this beta chain is a stray read and its abundance is not meaningful. This chain uses TRBV5-8 with TRBJ1-5; no clear D. V lost 5 bases and J lost 0, with 6 bases in between. The CDR3 sequence is 13 residues long. CDR1 and CDR2 (germline): SGHTS, YDEGEE. Here the CDR3 reads CASRVDSNQPQHF. The CDR3 DNA sequence: TGTGCCAGCAGGGTGGATAGCAATCAGCCCCAGCATTTT.

On this clonotype itself: A library prepared for alpha chains yielded this beta chain as an off-target read; its size is of little meaning. The chain's CDR3 is CASSPPSQTQYF. CDR3 nucleotide sequence: TGTGCCAGCTCACCACCGTCACAGACCCAGTACTTC. The J gene is TRBJ2-5, the V gene TRBV18; no reliable D call. Trimming shortened V by 0 bases and J by 6 bases, and 5 bases separated the two germline ends. Looked up from germline, CDR1 is KGHSH and CDR2 is LQKENI. The length of the CDR3 is 12 residues.

The table lists this clonotype with many counts. Since it is a stray read in a library aimed at alpha chains, this beta chain has a size that is not meaningful. V and J are TRBV5-1 and TRBJ2-7; a possible D gene is TRBD2 (6 bases). CDR1 is SGHRS, CDR2 YFSETQ, per germline. Trimming removed 4 bases from V and 3 bases from J, with 17 bases in between. The CDR3 is 15 amino acids. CDR3 coding DNA: TGCGCCAGCAGCCTTCTTAGCGGTGCACTCTACGAGCAGTACTTC. Translation gives CASSLLSGALYEQYF.

This clonotype was seen ten or more times. This beta chain came through as a stray read in a library set up for alpha chains, and its size says little. The chain uses TRBV28 and TRBJ1-6; D is unclear. Germline V CDR1 and CDR2: MDHEN, SYDVKM. The CDR3 is 14 residues long. V dropped 3 bases and J dropped 6 bases, with 9 bases sitting between them. CDR3 region: CASSLAGINSPLHF. CDR3 nucleotides: TGTGCCAGCAGTTTGGCGGGGATTAATTCACCCCTCCACTTT.

About this clonotype: As an off-target read in a library built for alpha chains, this beta chain has a frequency of little significance. The chain carries TRBV20-1 and TRBJ2-1; 7 bases agree with TRBD2. J lost 2 bases, V lost 7 bases, and 17 bases had no gene match. This CDR3 contains 17 residues. CDR1 and CDR2 from the germline V gene are DFQATT and SNEGSKA (reference sequence). CDR3 in amino acids: CSVPGDFRGLPYNEQFF. The CDR3 nucleotides read TGCAGTGTTCCGGGGGATTTTAGGGGACTACCCTACAATGAGCAGTTCTTC.

This clonotype has ten or more counts. The library was prepared for alpha chains; this beta chain is a stray read, so its frequency means little. The chain links TRBV29-1 to TRBJ1-1; 8 bases align to TRBD1. Germline-derived CDR1 and CDR2 are SQVTM and ANQGSEA. J gave up 2 bases and V 6 bases, and 11 bases lay outside the gene matches. The CDR3 has 15 amino acids. CDR3 coding DNA: TGCAGCGTGGTACCAGACAGGGGATCTAACACTGAAGCTTTCTTT. Its translation is CSVVPDRGSNTEAFF.

This clonotype is medium-sized. This beta chain is off target for a library built for alpha chains, so its abundance means little. The V and J genes are TRBV6-1 and TRBJ2-7, with D perhaps matching TRBD1 (5 bases). The CDR3 has 14 amino acids. CDR1 is MNHNS, CDR2 SASEGT, per germline. Trimming left V 5 bases short and J 4 bases short, with 15 bases between. DNA for the CDR3: TGTGCCAGCAGTCTGGTGGAAGGGGCTTACGAGCAGTACTTC. Its translation is CASSLVEGAYEQYF.

This clonotype has more than one count but fewer than ten. The library was prepared for alpha chains; this beta chain is a stray read, so its frequency means little. The genes are TRBV18 and TRBJ2-3, with 7 bases lining up with TRBD1. The germline V gene encodes CDR1 KGHSH and CDR2 LQKENI. CDR3 size: 18 residues. Unmatched junction bases numbered 15, after V lost 4 bases and J lost 2 bases. CDR3 region: CASSLPFHRDRNTDTQYF. The CDR3 coding sequence is TGTGCCAGCTCACTACCATTCCACCGGGACAGAAACACAGATACGCAGTATTTT.